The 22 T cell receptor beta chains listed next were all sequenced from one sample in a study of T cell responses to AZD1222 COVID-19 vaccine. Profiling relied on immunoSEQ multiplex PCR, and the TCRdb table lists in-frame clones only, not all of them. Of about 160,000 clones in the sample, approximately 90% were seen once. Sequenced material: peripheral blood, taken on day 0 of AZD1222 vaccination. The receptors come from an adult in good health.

Written as DNA, the CDR3 is TGTGCCAGCAGTTTGTCGCTCCGTCCCTACGAGCAGTACTTC. Encoded protein: CASSLSLRPYEQYF. The V call is TRBV28, the J call TRBJ2-7; D not certain. CDR3 length: 14 residues. V was shortened by 3 bases and J by 2 bases, with 11 bases between the two germline ends. Germline loops: CDR1 MDHEN, CDR2 SYDVKM.

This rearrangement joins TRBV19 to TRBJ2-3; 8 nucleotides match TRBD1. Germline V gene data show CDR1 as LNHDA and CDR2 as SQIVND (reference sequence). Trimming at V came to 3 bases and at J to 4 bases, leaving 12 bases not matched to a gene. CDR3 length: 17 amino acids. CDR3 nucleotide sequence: TGTGCCAGTAGTATGCGCGGGGCGGCAGGGGGCTCAGATACGCAGTATTTT. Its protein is CASSMRGAAGGSDTQYF.

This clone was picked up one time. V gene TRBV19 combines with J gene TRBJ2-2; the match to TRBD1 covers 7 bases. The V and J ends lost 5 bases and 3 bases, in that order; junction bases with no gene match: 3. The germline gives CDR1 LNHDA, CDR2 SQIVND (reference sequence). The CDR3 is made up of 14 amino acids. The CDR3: CASSRQGDTGELFF. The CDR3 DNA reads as TGTGCCAGTAGTCGTCAGGGGGACACCGGGGAGCTGTTTTTT.

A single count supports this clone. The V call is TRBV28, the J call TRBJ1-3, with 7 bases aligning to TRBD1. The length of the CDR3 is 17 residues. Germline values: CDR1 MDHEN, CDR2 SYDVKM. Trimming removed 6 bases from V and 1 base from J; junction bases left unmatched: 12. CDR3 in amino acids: CASRSTGITSSGNTIYF. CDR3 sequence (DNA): TGTGCCAGCAGGTCGACAGGGATCACCTCATCTGGAAACACCATATATTTT.

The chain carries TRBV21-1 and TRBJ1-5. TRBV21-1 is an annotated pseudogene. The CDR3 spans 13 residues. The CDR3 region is CAPPQEGNQPQHF. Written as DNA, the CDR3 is TGTGCCCCGCCCCAAGAGGGCAATCAGCCCCAGCATTTT.

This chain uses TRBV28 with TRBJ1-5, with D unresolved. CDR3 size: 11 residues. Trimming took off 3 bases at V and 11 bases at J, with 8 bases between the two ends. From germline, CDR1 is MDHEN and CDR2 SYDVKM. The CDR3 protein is CASSFKETQHF. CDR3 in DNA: TGTGCCAGCAGTTTCAAGGAAACCCAGCATTTT.

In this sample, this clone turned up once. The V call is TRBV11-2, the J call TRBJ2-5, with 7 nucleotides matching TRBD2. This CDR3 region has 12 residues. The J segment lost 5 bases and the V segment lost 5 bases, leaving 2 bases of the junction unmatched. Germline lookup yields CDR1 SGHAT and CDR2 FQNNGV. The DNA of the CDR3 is TGTGCCAGCAGCCTCGGGAGGGAGACCCAGTACTTC. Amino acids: CASSLGRETQYF.

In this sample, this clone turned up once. The CDR3 bases are TGCAGTGCGCCTGGGAACAATGAGCAGTTCTTC. Translating gives CSAPGNNEQFF. The rearrangement links TRBV20-1 to TRBJ2-1; D is unclear. Trimming pared 6 bases from V and 5 bases from J, leaving 8 bases between. Germline-derived CDR1 and CDR2 are DFQATT and SNEGSKA (reference sequence). The CDR3 loop spans 11 amino acids.

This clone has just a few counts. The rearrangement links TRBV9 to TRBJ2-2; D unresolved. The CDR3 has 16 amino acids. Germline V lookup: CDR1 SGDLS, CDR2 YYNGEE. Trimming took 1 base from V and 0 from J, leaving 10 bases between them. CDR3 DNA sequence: TGTGCCAGCAGCGTAAAGGGCAGACCGAACACCGGGGAGCTGTTTTTT. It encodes CASSVKGRPNTGELFF.

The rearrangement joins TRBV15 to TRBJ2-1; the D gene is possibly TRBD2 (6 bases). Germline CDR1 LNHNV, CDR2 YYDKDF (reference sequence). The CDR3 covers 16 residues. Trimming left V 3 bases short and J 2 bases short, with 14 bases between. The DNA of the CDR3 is TGTGCCACCAGCAGTCAAGCGGGCCCCCCCTACAATGAGCAGTTCTTC. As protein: CATSSQAGPPYNEQFF.

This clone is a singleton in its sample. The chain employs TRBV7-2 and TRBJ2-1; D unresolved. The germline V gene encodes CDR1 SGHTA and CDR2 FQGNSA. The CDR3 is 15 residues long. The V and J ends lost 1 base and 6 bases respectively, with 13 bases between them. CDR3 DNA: TGTGCCAGCAGCTTAGACGGGCATAGGTCCAATGAGCAGTTCTTC. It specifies CASSLDGHRSNEQFF.

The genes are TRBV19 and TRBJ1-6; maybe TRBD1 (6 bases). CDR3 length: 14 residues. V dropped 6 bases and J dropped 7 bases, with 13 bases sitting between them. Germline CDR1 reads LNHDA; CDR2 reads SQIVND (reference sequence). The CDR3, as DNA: TGTGCCAGTAGACTCCGGGACACAAATTCACCCCTCCACTTT. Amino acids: CASRLRDTNSPLHF.

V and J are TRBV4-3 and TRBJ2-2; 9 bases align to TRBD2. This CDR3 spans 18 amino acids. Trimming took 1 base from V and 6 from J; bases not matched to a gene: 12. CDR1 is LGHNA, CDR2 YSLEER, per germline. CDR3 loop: CASSQARLRGRASGELFF. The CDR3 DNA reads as TGCGCCAGCAGCCAAGCCCGATTACGCGGGAGGGCCTCCGGGGAGCTGTTTTTT.

CDR3 loop: CATSQGHEQYF. The CDR3 DNA is TGTGCCACCTCCCAGGGCCACGAGCAGTACTTC. The chain couples TRBV15 to TRBJ2-7; D possibly corresponds to TRBD1 (5 bases). V dropped 8 bases and J dropped 5 bases, with 10 bases sitting between them. Looked up from germline, CDR1 is LNHNV and CDR2 is YYDKDF (reference sequence). The CDR3 is 11 amino acids.

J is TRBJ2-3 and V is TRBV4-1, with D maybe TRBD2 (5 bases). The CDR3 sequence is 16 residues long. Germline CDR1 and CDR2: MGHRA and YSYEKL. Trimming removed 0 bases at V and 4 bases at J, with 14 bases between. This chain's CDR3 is CASSQDALAVSDTQYF. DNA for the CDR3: TGCGCCAGCAGCCAAGATGCGCTAGCCGTTTCAGATACGCAGTATTTT.

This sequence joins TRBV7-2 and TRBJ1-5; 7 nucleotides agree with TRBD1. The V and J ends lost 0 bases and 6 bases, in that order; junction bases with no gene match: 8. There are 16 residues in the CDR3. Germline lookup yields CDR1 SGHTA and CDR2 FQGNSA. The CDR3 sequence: CASSLAIGQAGQPQHF. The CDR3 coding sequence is TGTGCCAGCAGCTTAGCCATTGGACAGGCGGGTCAGCCCCAGCATTTT.

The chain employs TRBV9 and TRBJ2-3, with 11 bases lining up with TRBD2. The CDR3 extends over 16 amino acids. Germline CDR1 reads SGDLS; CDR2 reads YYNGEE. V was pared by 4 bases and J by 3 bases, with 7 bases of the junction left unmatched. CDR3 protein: CASSSPLAGGTDTQYF. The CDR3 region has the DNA TGTGCCAGCAGCAGCCCTCTAGCGGGGGGAACAGATACGCAGTATTTT.

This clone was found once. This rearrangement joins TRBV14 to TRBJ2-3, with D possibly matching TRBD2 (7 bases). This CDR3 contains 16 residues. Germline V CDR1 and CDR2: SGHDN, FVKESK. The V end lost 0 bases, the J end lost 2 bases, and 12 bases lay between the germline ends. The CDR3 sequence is CASSQEGGHYTDTQYF. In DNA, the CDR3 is TGTGCCAGCAGCCAAGAGGGGGGGCACTACACAGATACGCAGTATTTT.

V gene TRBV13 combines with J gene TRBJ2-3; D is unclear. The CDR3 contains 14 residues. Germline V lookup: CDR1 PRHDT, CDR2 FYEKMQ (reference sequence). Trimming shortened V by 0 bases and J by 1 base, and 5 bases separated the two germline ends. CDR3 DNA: TGTGCCAGCAGCTTAGGACGAGGCACAGATACGCAGTATTTT. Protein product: CASSLGRGTDTQYF.

The CDR3 nucleotides read TGCGCCAGCAGCCCCTATAGGGCTAGCGGGAGGAGATTTCGTTTCGAGCAGTACTTC. Translating gives CASSPYRASGRRFRFEQYF. The rearrangement links TRBV5-1 to TRBJ2-7; 11 bases are shared with TRBD2. The CDR3 is made up of 19 amino acids. The germline CDR1 and CDR2 sequences are SGHRS and YFSETQ. Germline trimming cut 4 bases from V and 6 bases from J; bases unmatched to any gene: 21.

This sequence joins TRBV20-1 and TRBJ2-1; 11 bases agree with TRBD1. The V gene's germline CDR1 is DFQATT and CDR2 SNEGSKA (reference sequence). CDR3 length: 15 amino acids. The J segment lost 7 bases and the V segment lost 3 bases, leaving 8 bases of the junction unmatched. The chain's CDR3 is CSASSPGTGGNEQFF. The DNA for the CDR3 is TGCAGTGCTAGTTCCCCCGGGACAGGGGGTAATGAGCAGTTCTTC.

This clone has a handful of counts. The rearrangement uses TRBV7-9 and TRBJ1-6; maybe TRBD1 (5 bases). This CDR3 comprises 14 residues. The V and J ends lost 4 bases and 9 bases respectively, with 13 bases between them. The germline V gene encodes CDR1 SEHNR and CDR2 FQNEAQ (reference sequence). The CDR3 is CASSSDSVGSPLHF. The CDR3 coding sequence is TGTGCCAGCAGCTCCGACAGTGTTGGTTCACCCCTCCACTTT.